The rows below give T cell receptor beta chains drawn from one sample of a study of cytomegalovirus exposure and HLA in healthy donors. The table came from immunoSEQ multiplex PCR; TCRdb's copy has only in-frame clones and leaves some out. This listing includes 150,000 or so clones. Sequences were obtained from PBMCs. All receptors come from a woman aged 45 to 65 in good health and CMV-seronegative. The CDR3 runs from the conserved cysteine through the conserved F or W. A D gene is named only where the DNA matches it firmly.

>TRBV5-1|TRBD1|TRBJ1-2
CASSRDRGGGYTF
TGCGCCAGCAGCCGGGACAGGGGAGGAGGCTACACCTTC
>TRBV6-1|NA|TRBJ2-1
CASRDSSYNEQFF
TGTGCCTCCCGGGACTCCTCCTACAATGAGCAGTTCTTC
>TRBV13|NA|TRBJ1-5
CASSLGNRPVQPQHF
TGTGCCAGCAGCTTAGGCAACAGGCCCGTCCAGCCCCAGCATTTT
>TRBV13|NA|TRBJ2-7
CASSLASVNEQYF
TGTGCCAGCAGCTTAGCAAGCGTCAACGAGCAGTACTTC
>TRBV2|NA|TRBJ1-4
CASSPRQGPREKLFF
TGTGCCAGCAGCCCCCGGCAGGGTCCTCGAGAAAAACTGTTTTTT
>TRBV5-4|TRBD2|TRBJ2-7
CASSTGLARHEQYF
TGTGCCAGCAGCACGGGACTAGCGAGACACGAGCAGTACTTC
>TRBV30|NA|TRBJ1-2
CAWSSAGESGYTF
TGTGCCTGGAGTAGTGCAGGGGAAAGTGGCTACACCTTC
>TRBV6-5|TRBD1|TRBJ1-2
CASSYGQGDYGYTF
TGTGCCAGCAGTTACGGACAGGGGGACTATGGCTACACCTTC
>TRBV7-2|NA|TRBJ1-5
CASSLVRGSNQPQHF
TGTGCCAGCAGCTTAGTTCGGGGGAGCAATCAGCCCCAGCATTTT
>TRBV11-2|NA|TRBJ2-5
CASSLQGKETQYF
TGTGCCAGCAGCTTACAGGGTAAAGAGACCCAGTACTTC
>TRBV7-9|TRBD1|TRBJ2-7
CASSLARDRGDEQYF
TGTGCCAGCAGCTTAGCGAGGGACAGGGGGGACGAGCAGTACTTC
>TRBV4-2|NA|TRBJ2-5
CASSQDGEQTQYF
TGTGCCAGCAGCCAAGATGGGGAGCAGACCCAGTACTTC
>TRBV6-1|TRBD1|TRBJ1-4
CASSVDRGREEKLFF
TGTGCCAGCAGTGTAGACAGGGGGAGGGAAGAAAAACTGTTTTTT
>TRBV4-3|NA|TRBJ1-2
CASSQSVQGTYGYTF
TGCGCCAGCAGCCAGTCCGTACAGGGTACCTATGGCTACACCTTC
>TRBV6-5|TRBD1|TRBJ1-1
CASMTGKTEAFF
TGTGCCAGCATGACAGGGAAAACTGAAGCTTTCTTT
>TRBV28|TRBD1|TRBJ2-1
CASINLEGQGSYNEQFF
TGTGCCAGCATCAACCTAGAGGGACAGGGATCCTACAATGAGCAGTTCTTC
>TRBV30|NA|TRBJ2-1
CAWILPPGGGYNEQFF
TGTGCCTGGATCCTACCCCCGGGTGGCGGGTACAATGAGCAGTTCTTC
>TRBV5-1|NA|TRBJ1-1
CASSLGVRDGTEAFF
TGCGCCAGCAGCTTGGGTGTCAGGGATGGGACTGAAGCTTTCTTT
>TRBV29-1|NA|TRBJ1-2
CSVQARPQPSPGYTF
TGCAGCGTTCAGGCAAGGCCTCAACCTTCCCCCGGCTACACCTTC
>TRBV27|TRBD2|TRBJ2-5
CASSSRLAVETQYF
TGTGCCAGCAGTTCTAGACTAGCGGTAGAGACCCAGTACTTC
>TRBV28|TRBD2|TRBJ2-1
CASTTSGRSEQFF
TGTGCCAGCACAACTAGCGGTCGTAGCGAGCAGTTCTTC
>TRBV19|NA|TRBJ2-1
CASSSSFENEQFF
TGTGCCAGTAGTTCGTCCTTCGAGAATGAGCAGTTCTTC
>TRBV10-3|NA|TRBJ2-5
CAISRDFQETQYF
TGTGCCATCAGTCGGGACTTCCAAGAGACCCAGTACTTC
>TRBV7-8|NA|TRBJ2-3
CASSLGGHRTDTQYF
TGTGCCAGCAGCTTAGGTGGACACCGCACAGATACGCAGTATTTT
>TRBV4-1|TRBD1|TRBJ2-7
CASSQDRDHYEQYF
TGCGCCAGCAGCCAGGACAGGGATCACTACGAGCAGTACTTC
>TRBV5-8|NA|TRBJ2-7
CASRPLTGTHYEQYF
TGTGCCAGCAGACCTCTTACCGGGACACACTACGAGCAGTACTTC
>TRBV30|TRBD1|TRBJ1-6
CACAGTGSSPLHF
TGTGCCTGCGCCGGGACAGGGTCTTCACCCCTCCACTTT
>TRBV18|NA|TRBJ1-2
CASSPEEGGYTF
TGTGCCAGCTCACCTGAGGAGGGTGGCTACACCTTC
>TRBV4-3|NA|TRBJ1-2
CASSLTIANYGYTF
TGCGCCAGCAGCCTGACAATAGCTAACTATGGCTACACCTTC
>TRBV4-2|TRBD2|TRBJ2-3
CASSQDRAGGGADTQYF
TGTGCCAGCAGCCAAGATCGAGCGGGAGGGGGCGCAGATACGCAGTATTTT
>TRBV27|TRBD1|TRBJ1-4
CASSPISDRGSGKLFF
TGTGCCAGCAGTCCGATTTCGGACAGGGGAAGTGGAAAACTGTTTTTT
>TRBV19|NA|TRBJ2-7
CASSIDHQAGLYEQYF
TGTGCCAGTAGTATAGATCATCAGGCAGGGCTCTACGAGCAGTACTTC
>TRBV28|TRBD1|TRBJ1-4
CASSRQGTNEKLFF
TGTGCCAGCAGTCGACAGGGAACTAATGAAAAACTGTTTTTT
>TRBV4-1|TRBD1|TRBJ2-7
CASSPPGQSYEQYF
TGCGCCAGCAGCCCCCCGGGACAGTCCTACGAGCAGTACTTC
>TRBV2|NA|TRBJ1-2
CASSGTVEGYTF
TGTGCCAGCAGTGGGACAGTGGAAGGCTACACCTTC
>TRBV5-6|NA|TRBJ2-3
CASRPPAGSTDTQYF
TGTGCCAGCAGACCCCCCGCGGGGTCCACAGATACGCAGTATTTT
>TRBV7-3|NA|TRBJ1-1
CASSLSRIGARAEAFF
TGTGCCAGCAGCTTATCGAGAATTGGGGCCAGGGCTGAAGCTTTCTTT
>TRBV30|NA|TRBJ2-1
CAWSALERYNEQFF
TGTGCCTGGAGTGCCCTAGAAAGATACAATGAGCAGTTCTTC
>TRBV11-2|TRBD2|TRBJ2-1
CASSRGLAGGEEQFF
TGTGCCAGCAGCCGGGGACTAGCGGGAGGGGAGGAGCAGTTCTTC
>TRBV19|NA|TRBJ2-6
CASSIGGGDSGANVLTF
TGTGCCAGTAGTATAGGTGGGGGCGACTCTGGGGCCAACGTCCTGACTTTC
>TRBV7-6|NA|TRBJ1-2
CASSQAPGSNYGYTF
TGTGCCAGCAGCCAGGCGCCGGGATCGAACTATGGCTACACCTTC
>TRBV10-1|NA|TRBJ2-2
CASTKGGGIGGELFF
TGCGCCAGCACAAAGGGTGGCGGGATCGGCGGGGAGCTGTTTTTT
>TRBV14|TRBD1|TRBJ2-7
CASSQVDRGHYEQYF
TGTGCCAGCAGCCAAGTAGACAGGGGCCACTACGAGCAGTACTTC
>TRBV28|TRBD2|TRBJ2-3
CASSSQRGITDTQYF
TGTGCCAGCAGTTCACAGCGGGGAATCACGGATACGCAGTATTTT
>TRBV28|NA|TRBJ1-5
CASSQNQPQHF
TGTGCCAGCAGTCAGAATCAGCCCCAGCATTTT